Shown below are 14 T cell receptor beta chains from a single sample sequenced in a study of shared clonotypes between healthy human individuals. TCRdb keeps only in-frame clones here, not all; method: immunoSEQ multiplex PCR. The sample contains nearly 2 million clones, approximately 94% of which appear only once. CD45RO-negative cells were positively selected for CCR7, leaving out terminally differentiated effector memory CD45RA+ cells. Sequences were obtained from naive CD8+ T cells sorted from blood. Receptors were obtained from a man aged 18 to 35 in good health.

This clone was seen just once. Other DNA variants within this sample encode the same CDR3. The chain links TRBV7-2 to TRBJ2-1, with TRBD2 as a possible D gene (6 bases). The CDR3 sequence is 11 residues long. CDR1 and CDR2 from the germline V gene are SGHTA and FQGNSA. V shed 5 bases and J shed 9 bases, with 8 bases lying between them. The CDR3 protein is CASSLGGEQFF. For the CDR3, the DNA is TGTGCCAGCAGCCTCGGGGGTGAGCAGTTCTTC.

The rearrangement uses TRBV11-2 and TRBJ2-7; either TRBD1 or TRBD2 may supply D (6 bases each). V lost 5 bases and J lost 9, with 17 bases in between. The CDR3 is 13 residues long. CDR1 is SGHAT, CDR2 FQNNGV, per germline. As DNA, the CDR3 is TGTGCCAGCAGCGGGGAAGGGGGGCAAGGGCAGTACTTC. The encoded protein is CASSGEGGQGQYF.

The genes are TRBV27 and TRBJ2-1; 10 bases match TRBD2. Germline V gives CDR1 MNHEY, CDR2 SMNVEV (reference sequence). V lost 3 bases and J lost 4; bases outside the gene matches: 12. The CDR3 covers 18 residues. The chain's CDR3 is CASSLLDSGGTRYNEQFF. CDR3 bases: TGTGCCAGCAGTTTGTTAGATAGCGGGGGGACAAGGTACAATGAGCAGTTCTTC.

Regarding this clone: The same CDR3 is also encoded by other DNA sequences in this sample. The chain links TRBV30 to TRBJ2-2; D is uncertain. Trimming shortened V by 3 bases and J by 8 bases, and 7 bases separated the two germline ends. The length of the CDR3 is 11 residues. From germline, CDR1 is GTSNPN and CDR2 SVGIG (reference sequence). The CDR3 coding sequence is TGTGCCTGGAGCCAAGGTGGGGAGCTGTTTTTT. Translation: CAWSQGGELFF.

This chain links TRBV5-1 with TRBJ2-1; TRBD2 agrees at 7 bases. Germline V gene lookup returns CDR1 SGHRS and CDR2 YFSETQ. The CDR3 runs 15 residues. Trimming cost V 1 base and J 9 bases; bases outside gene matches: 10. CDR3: CASSLLGEGYGEQFF. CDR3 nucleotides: TGCGCCAGCAGCTTGTTGGGGGAGGGATACGGTGAGCAGTTCTTC.

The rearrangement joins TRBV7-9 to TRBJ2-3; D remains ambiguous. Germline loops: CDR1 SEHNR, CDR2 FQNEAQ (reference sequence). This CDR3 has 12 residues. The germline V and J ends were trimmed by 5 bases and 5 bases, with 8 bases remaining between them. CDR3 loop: CASSQTGDTQYF. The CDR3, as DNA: TGTGCCAGCAGCCAAACCGGAGATACGCAGTATTTT.

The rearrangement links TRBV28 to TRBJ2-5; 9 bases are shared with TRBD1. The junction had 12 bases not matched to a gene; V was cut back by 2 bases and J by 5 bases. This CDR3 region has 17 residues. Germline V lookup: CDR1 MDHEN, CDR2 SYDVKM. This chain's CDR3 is CASSLGSLTGGMETQYF. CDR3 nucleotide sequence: TGTGCCAGCAGTTTAGGGTCTTTGACAGGGGGTATGGAGACCCAGTACTTC.

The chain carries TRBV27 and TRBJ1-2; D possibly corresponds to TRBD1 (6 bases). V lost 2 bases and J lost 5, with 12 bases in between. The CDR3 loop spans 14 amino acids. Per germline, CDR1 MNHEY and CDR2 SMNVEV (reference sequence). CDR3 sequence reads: CASSLTGQKYGYTF. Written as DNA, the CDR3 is TGTGCCAGCAGTTTAACAGGGCAGAAATATGGCTACACCTTC.

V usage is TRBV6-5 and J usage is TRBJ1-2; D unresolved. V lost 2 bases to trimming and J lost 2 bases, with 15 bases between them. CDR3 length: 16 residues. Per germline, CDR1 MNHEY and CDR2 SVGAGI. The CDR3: CASSYRPPAGNYGYTF. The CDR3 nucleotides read TGTGCCAGCAGTTACCGACCCCCGGCTGGGAACTATGGCTACACCTTC.

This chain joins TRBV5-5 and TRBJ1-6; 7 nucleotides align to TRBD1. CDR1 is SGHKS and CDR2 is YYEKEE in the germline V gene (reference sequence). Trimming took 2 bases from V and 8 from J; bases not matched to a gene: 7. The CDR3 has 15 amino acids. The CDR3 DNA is TGTGCCAGCAGCTTAGAACAGGGGACGTATTCACCCCTCCACTTT. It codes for CASSLEQGTYSPLHF.

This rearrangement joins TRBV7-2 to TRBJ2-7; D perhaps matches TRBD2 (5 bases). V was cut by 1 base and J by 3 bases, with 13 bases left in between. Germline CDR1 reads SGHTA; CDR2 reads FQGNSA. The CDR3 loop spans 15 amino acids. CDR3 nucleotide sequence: TGTGCCAGCAGCTTAGGGGCGGGTAGCCTCTACGAGCAGTACTTC. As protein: CASSLGAGSLYEQYF.

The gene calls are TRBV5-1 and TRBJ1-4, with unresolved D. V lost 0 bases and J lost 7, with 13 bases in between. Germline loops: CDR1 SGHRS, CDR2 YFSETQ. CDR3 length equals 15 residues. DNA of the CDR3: TGCGCCAGCAGCTTGGCCGAAGGAGGAATTGAAAAACTGTTTTTT. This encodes CASSLAEGGIEKLFF.

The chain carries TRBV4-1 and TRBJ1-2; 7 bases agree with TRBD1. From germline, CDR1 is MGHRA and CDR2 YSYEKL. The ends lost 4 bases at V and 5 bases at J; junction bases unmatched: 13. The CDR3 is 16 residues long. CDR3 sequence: CASSPHSITGDYGYTF. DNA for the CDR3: TGCGCCAGCAGCCCACATAGTATCACAGGGGATTATGGCTACACCTTC.

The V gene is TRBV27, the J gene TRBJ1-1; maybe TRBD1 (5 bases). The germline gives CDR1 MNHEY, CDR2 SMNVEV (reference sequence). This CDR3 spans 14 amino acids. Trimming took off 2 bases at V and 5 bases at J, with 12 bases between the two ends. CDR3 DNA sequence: TGTGCCAGCAGTTTAGGGGCAGGGAAAACTGAAGCTTTCTTT. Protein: CASSLGAGKTEAFF.